These T cell receptor beta chains were read from a single sample in a study of PD-1 blockade in classical Hodgkin lymphoma. Sequencing was performed with immunoSEQ multiplex PCR; in TCRdb, only in-frame clones are kept and a portion is missing. The top ten clones hold approximately 2% of a sample with over 85,000 clones, about 93% of them seen once. Sequenced material: peripheral blood mononuclear cells (PBMCs), taken before the fourth cycle of nivolumab. All receptors derive from a human donor with classical Hodgkin lymphoma. Both conserved end residues are part of each CDR3. Fields, in order: D gene, V gene, clone size, J gene, CDR3 DNA, CDR3 protein. The D gene is left open where the match is weak. The size of a clone is reported for some rows only, either as once, few or many, or as a class for expanded clones.

.,TRBV4-2,.,TRBJ2-1,TGTGCCAGCAGCCGAGAATATGAGCAGTTCTTC,CASSREYEQFF
.,TRBV30,.,TRBJ2-7,TGTGCCTGGAGTGACGGCAGCTACGAGCAGTACTTC,CAWSDGSYEQYF
.,TRBV19,.,TRBJ2-1,TGTGCCAGTACTCCCTGGGTAAAGCAGGGAGCCTACAATGAGCAGTTCTTC,CASTPWVKQGAYNEQFF
.,TRBV10-1,.,TRBJ2-5,TGCGCCAGCAGTGCACCCGGAGGAGTGGAGACCCAGTACTTC,CASSAPGGVETQYF
TRBD2,TRBV7-8,.,TRBJ2-3,TGTGCCAGCAGCCTCGGACTAGCGGAGGGGGTAGATACGCAGTATTTT,CASSLGLAEGVDTQYF
TRBD1,TRBV29-1,.,TRBJ2-7,TGCAGCCCTTCCTTCGGACAGGGACGGAGAGCCTACGAGCAGTACTTC,CSPSFGQGRRAYEQYF
.,TRBV19,.,TRBJ2-1,TGTGCCAGTAGTCCGCTCCCCAGCTCCTACAATGAGCAGTTCTTC,CASSPLPSSYNEQFF
.,TRBV6-5,.,TRBJ1-1,TGTGCCAGCAGTGAAAACGGGATGAGGACTGAAGCTTTCTTT,CASSENGMRTEAFF
.,TRBV21-1,.,TRBJ1-2,TGTGCCAGCAGCAATCACCGGGACAGGGGGCGCGGTAGACATGGCTACACCTTC,CASSNHRDRGRGRHGYTF
.,TRBV5-4,.,TRBJ1-1,TGTGCCAGCAGCCAAATTGCGGGCATGAACACTGAAGCTTTCTTT,CASSQIAGMNTEAFF
.,TRBV6-5,once,TRBJ2-1,TGTGCCAGCAGTTACCTTACAGGGAATGAGCAGTTCTTC,CASSYLTGNEQFF
.,TRBV4-1,.,TRBJ2-1,TGCGCCAGCAGCCTGCTGGGGCAGTACAATGAGCAGTTCTTC,CASSLLGQYNEQFF
TRBD1,TRBV11-2,.,TRBJ1-2,TGTGCCAGCAGGTCGATGACAGGGAGGTCGGGGAACTATGGCTACACCTTC,CASRSMTGRSGNYGYTF
.,TRBV28,.,TRBJ1-4,TGTGCCAGCAGTTTTAGGACACCCACGGGTGAAAAACTGTTTTTT,CASSFRTPTGEKLFF
TRBD2,TRBV6-4,once,TRBJ2-4,TGTGCCAGCAGCCCGGGACTAGTAATCCGTAGGGGGAACATTCAGTACTTC,CASSPGLVIRRGNIQYF
TRBD2,TRBV5-6,.,TRBJ2-1,TGTGCCAGCAGCTTGTCCAGCGGGATTATGAATGAGCAGTTCTTC,CASSLSSGIMNEQFF
.,TRBV28,.,TRBJ2-7,TGTGCCAGCAGTTTTGGGCTAGCGACATCCTACGAGCAGTACTTC,CASSFGLATSYEQYF
TRBD2,TRBV11-2,.,TRBJ2-1,TGTGCCAGCAGCTTAGATAGGCTAGCGGGTTCCTACAATGAGCAGTTCTTC,CASSLDRLAGSYNEQFF
.,TRBV28,.,TRBJ2-5,TGTGCCAGCAGTTTGAGGGGAGAGACCCAGTACTTC,CASSLRGETQYF
TRBD1,TRBV29-1,once,TRBJ1-1,TGCAGCGTTGTTGAGGCAGGGGGGACTGAAGCTTTCTTT,CSVVEAGGTEAFF
TRBD2,TRBV18,.,TRBJ2-7,TGTGCCAGCTCACCAGGACTAGCGTTAACCTACGAGCAGTACTTC,CASSPGLALTYEQYF
.,TRBV11-1,.,TRBJ2-5,TGTGCCAGCAGCCCCCGCGCTACCTCGGAGACCCAGTACTTC,CASSPRATSETQYF
TRBD1,TRBV23-1,.,TRBJ1-4,TGCGCCAGCAGACAGGGGGCTTGGTATGAAAAACTGTTTTTT,CASRQGAWYEKLFF
.,TRBV5-1,.,TRBJ1-4,TGCGCCAGCAGCTTGGAAGGGAATACTAATGAAAAACTGTTTTTT,CASSLEGNTNEKLFF
.,TRBV28,.,TRBJ1-2,TGTGCCAGCAGTTACCAGGGTAACTATGGCTACACCTTC,CASSYQGNYGYTF
.,TRBV27,.,TRBJ2-7,TGTGCCAGCAGTTCGACAGGTATCTCCTACGAGCAGTACTTC,CASSSTGISYEQYF
.,TRBV7-2,.,TRBJ2-7,TGTGCCAGCAGCTTAGGAGGGGCGGTCTACGAGCAGTACTTC,CASSLGGAVYEQYF
.,TRBV27,.,TRBJ2-5,TGTGCCAGCAGTTATCAAGAGACCCAGTACTTC,CASSYQETQYF
TRBD1,TRBV9,.,TRBJ2-4,TGTGCCAGCAGCGTATCCTTGGGGACAGAGAACATTCAGTACTTC,CASSVSLGTENIQYF
.,TRBV27,.,TRBJ2-7,TGTGCCAGCAGTTTTGGCCAGGGCTACGAGCAGTACTTC,CASSFGQGYEQYF
.,TRBV4-1,.,TRBJ1-5,TGCGCCAGCAGCCATCCCTCGGCAGGTAGCAATCAGCCCCAGCATTTT,CASSHPSAGSNQPQHF
.,TRBV18,.,TRBJ2-1,TGTGCCAGCTCACTGGCAGAGAATGAGCAGTTCTTC,CASSLAENEQFF
.,TRBV25-1,.,TRBJ1-5,TGTGCCAGCAGTGAACGGAATCAGCCCCAGCATTTT,CASSERNQPQHF
TRBD1,TRBV5-6,.,TRBJ1-5,TGTGCCAGCAGCGAGACGGGACAGGGGGGCGGCGAGCCCCAGCATTTT,CASSETGQGGGEPQHF
TRBD1,TRBV6-6,.,TRBJ2-7,TGTGCCAGCAGTTTACAGGGGTGGGTTGAGGACGAGCAGTACTTC,CASSLQGWVEDEQYF
TRBD1,TRBV10-3,.,TRBJ1-5,TGTGCCATCACTCATGCAGGGGGTCAGCCCCAGCATTTT,CAITHAGGQPQHF
.,TRBV9,.,TRBJ1-1,TGTGCCAGCAGCGCCATAGGGAACACTGAAGCTTTCTTT,CASSAIGNTEAFF
.,TRBV7-9,.,TRBJ2-5,TGTGCCAGCAGCTTGCAAGGCAGACAAGAGACCCAGTACTTC,CASSLQGRQETQYF
.,TRBV6-5,once,TRBJ2-7,TGTGCCAGCCTAAACAGGGGGGGCCCACTCTACGAGCAGTACTTC,CASLNRGGPLYEQYF
TRBD1,TRBV5-5,.,TRBJ1-5,TGTGCCAGCAGCTCAACAGGGGGCAATCAGCCCCAGCATTTT,CASSSTGGNQPQHF
.,TRBV6-5,once,TRBJ2-7,TGTGCCAGCAGTTTAACAGGGAGTTACGGGTTCTACGAGCAGTACTTC,CASSLTGSYGFYEQYF
.,TRBV10-3,.,TRBJ1-1,TGTGCCATCAGTGATGGTCCAGGTTCTGAAGCTTTCTTT,CAISDGPGSEAFF
.,TRBV28,.,TRBJ2-1,TGTGCCAGCAGTTTTGTGGTGGGACTCCCAGTATGGGAGCAGTTCTTC,CASSFVVGLPVWEQFF
.,TRBV29-1,.,TRBJ2-1,TGCAGCGTTGAAGAACCAGCAGGGGAGCAGTTCTTC,CSVEEPAGEQFF
TRBD2,TRBV5-4,.,TRBJ2-7,TGTGCCAGCAGCGCCGGGGGGTTCCTTTCCTACGAGCAGTACTTC,CASSAGGFLSYEQYF
.,TRBV5-1,once,TRBJ2-2,TGCGCCAGCAGCTTGGAGGGACTTATGAACGTCGGGGAGCTGTTTTTT,CASSLEGLMNVGELFF
.,TRBV6-1,.,TRBJ2-7,TGTGCCAGCAGTGGTGGGGGTATCTACGAGCAGTACTTC,CASSGGGIYEQYF
.,TRBV2,.,TRBJ2-7,TGTGCCACACGTGGGCTAGCCAATACCTACGAGCAGTACTTC,CATRGLANTYEQYF